This is a list of T cell receptor beta chains from one sample in a study of shared clonotypes between healthy human individuals. TCRdb keeps only in-frame clones here, not all; method: immunoSEQ multiplex PCR. The sample has some 530,000 clones, 60% to 80% seen once; the top ten hold 12%. Sequencing used PBMCs. The receptors come from a woman aged 40 to 49 in good health. Some clones in this sample may be carry-over from other donors' samples. The CDR3 runs from the conserved cysteine through the conserved F or W. D genes are given only for firm matches. Some rows have no size entry. The others give once, few or many, or a class for an expanded clone.

>TRBV29-1|TRBJ2-3|NA|TRBD2
CSVELAGVSPDTQYF
TGCAGCGTGGAACTAGCGGGAGTCTCCCCAGATACGCAGTATTTT
>TRBV4-2|TRBJ1-5|NA|NA
CASSQSRESNQPQHF
TGTGCCAGCAGCCAATCCAGGGAAAGCAATCAGCCCCAGCATTTT
>TRBV19|TRBJ2-7|NA|NA
CASRPQDSGPYEQYF
TGTGCCAGTAGGCCACAGGACTCGGGTCCCTACGAGCAGTACTTC
>TRBV19|TRBJ2-7|NA|TRBD2
CASSIGLAGAYEQYF
TGTGCCAGTAGTATAGGGCTAGCGGGGGCCTACGAGCAGTACTTC
>TRBV6-1|TRBJ2-1|NA|TRBD2
CASSLTSGRANEQFF
TGTGCCAGCAGTTTGACTAGCGGGAGGGCCAATGAGCAGTTCTTC
>TRBV9|TRBJ2-1|NA|NA
CASSFAGKAGNEQFF
TGTGCCAGCAGCTTTGCCGGGAAGGCGGGGAATGAGCAGTTCTTC
>TRBV19|TRBJ2-3|NA|NA
CASSIAGTTDTQYF
TGTGCCAGTAGTATAGCGGGAACCACAGATACGCAGTATTTT
>TRBV30|TRBJ1-1|NA|NA
CAWSALGRKNTEAFF
TGTGCCTGGAGTGCCCTGGGACGGAAGAACACTGAAGCTTTCTTT
>TRBV6-6|TRBJ2-7|NA|NA
CASSLNPTYEQYF
TGTGCCAGCAGCCTCAACCCTACCTACGAGCAGTACTTC
>TRBV28|TRBJ1-5|NA|NA
CASSQIGTQPQHF
TGTGCCAGCAGTCAAATCGGGACTCAGCCCCAGCATTTT
>TRBV4-1|TRBJ2-1|NA|TRBD2
CASSPTSGSYNEQFF
TGCGCCAGCAGCCCTACTAGCGGGAGCTACAATGAGCAGTTCTTC
>TRBV7-9|TRBJ1-1|few|NA
CASSLGRGGAFF
TGTGCCAGCAGCTTGGGCCGGGGAGGGGCTTTCTTT
>TRBV5-5|TRBJ1-4|NA|TRBD1
CASSARTGGGEKLFF
TGTGCCAGCAGCGCTCGGACAGGGGGCGGTGAAAAACTGTTTTTT
>TRBV10-3|TRBJ2-7|NA|TRBD1
CAIGLLPGQGNEQYF
TGTGCCATCGGACTCCTCCCGGGACAGGGGAACGAGCAGTACTTC
>TRBV7-9|TRBJ1-2|NA|NA
CASSPSVGRTGNYGYTF
TGTGCCAGCAGCCCCTCCGTCGGACGGACGGGTAACTATGGCTACACCTTC
>TRBV19|TRBJ2-3|NA|NA
CASSIIGTASTDTQYF
TGTGCCAGTAGTATTATCGGAACCGCTAGCACAGATACGCAGTATTTT
>TRBV7-9|TRBJ1-2|NA|NA
CASSHNREGNYGYTF
TGTGCCAGCAGCCACAACCGGGAGGGCAACTATGGCTACACCTTC
>TRBV9|TRBJ2-7|NA|NA
CASSGLASGSGEQYF
TGTGCCAGCAGCGGCCTAGCATCGGGGTCGGGCGAGCAGTACTTC
>TRBV11-2|TRBJ2-7|few|NA
CATRTLSYEQYF
TGTGCCACCCGGACTCTTTCCTACGAGCAGTACTTC
>TRBV7-9|TRBJ2-2|NA|TRBD1
CASSLPGQGGGELFF
TGTGCCAGCAGCTTACCCGGACAGGGAGGAGGGGAGCTGTTTTTT
>TRBV6-4|TRBJ2-1|few|TRBD2
CASSTSGGNHNEQFF
TGTGCCAGCAGCACTAGCGGGGGGAACCACAATGAGCAGTTCTTC
>TRBV5-6|TRBJ2-5|NA|TRBD1
CASSTGQGTETQYF
TGTGCCAGCAGTACCGGACAGGGAACAGAGACCCAGTACTTC
>TRBV15|TRBJ1-2|NA|NA
CATSRSGDWINYGYTF
TGTGCCACCAGCAGATCGGGGGACTGGATTAACTATGGCTACACCTTC
>TRBV27|TRBJ2-7|NA|NA
CASSLSSGYEQYF
TGTGCCAGCAGTTTATCATCGGGGTACGAGCAGTACTTC
>TRBV4-1|TRBJ2-1|NA|TRBD2
CASSIFGLAGNEQFF
TGCGCCAGCAGCATTTTCGGGCTAGCGGGTAATGAGCAGTTCTTC
>TRBV14|TRBJ1-1|NA|TRBD1
CASSQGLTGVDEAFF
TGTGCCAGCAGCCAAGGCCTAACAGGGGTCGACGAAGCTTTCTTT
>TRBV6-6|TRBJ2-7|few|TRBD1
CASSTYRGGSYEQYF
TGTGCCAGCAGTACCTACAGGGGTGGGTCCTACGAGCAGTACTTC
>TRBV5-1|TRBJ1-1|NA|TRBD1
CASSEQGPGEAFF
TGCGCCAGCAGCGAACAGGGGCCGGGCGAAGCTTTCTTT
>TRBV11-2|TRBJ2-1|NA|NA
CASSLDRGNEQFF
TGTGCCAGCAGCTTAGACAGGGGCAATGAGCAGTTCTTC
>TRBV14|TRBJ2-5|NA|NA
CASSQDWVRAQYF
TGTGCCAGCAGCCAAGATTGGGTCCGGGCCCAGTACTTC
>TRBV5-1|TRBJ2-7|NA|TRBD2
CASSLALAGGLSYEQYF
TGCGCCAGCAGCTTGGCTCTAGCGGGAGGGCTCTCCTACGAGCAGTACTTC
>TRBV5-1|TRBJ2-2|NA|TRBD2
CASSRSGRETGELFF
TGCGCCAGCAGCCGAAGCGGGAGGGAGACCGGGGAGCTGTTTTTT
>TRBV6-5|TRBJ2-3|NA|NA
CASSKQGADTQYF
TGTGCCAGCAGTAAACAGGGTGCAGATACGCAGTATTTT
>TRBV28|TRBJ1-2|NA|NA
CASSADSTNNYGYTF
TGTGCCAGCAGCGCAGACAGCACTAATAACTATGGCTACACCTTC
>TRBV7-6|TRBJ1-1|NA|NA
CASSPREPSITNTEAFF
TGTGCCAGCAGCCCCCGGGAGCCCTCAATCACTAACACTGAAGCTTTCTTT
>TRBV27|TRBJ2-1|NA|NA
CASSFSVYNEQFF
TGTGCCAGCAGTTTTAGTGTGTACAATGAGCAGTTCTTC
>TRBV28|TRBJ2-7|NA|TRBD1
CASSLGAGGVGEQYF
TGTGCCAGCAGTTTAGGGGCAGGGGGCGTGGGGGAGCAGTACTTC
>TRBV7-3|TRBJ2-1|NA|TRBD2
CASSLGARSLAGSYNEQFF
TGTGCCAGCAGCTTAGGAGCCAGGTCCCTAGCGGGGTCCTACAATGAGCAGTTCTTC
>TRBV21-1|TRBJ1-1|NA|NA
CASSKGSGARTEAFF
TGTGCCAGCAGCAAGGGGTCGGGGGCGAGGACTGAAGCTTTCTTT
>TRBV9|TRBJ2-1|NA|NA
CASSVYGSDYNEQFF
TGTGCCAGCAGCGTTTACGGGAGCGACTACAATGAGCAGTTCTTC
>TRBV7-2|TRBJ2-2|NA|TRBD1
CASSFGQGLTGELFF
TGTGCCAGCAGCTTTGGACAGGGTTTGACCGGGGAGCTGTTTTTT
>TRBV11-2|TRBJ1-5|NA|NA
CASSLKWEVGQPQHF
TGTGCCAGCAGCTTAAAATGGGAAGTTGGTCAGCCCCAGCATTTT
>TRBV6-5|TRBJ2-1|NA|NA
CASSYSGQLNEQFF
TGTGCCAGCAGTTATTCGGGACAACTCAATGAGCAGTTCTTC
>TRBV10-3|TRBJ1-1|NA|TRBD1
CAIRDRATTEAFF
TGTGCCATCAGGGACAGGGCAACCACTGAAGCTTTCTTT